The clone carrying this T cell receptor (beta chain) was detected many times. The antigen is not known. This sample stems from a study of early T cells in non-severe SARS-CoV-2 infection. On the study more broadly: Alpha and beta chains were unpaired, from unsorted whole-blood bulk RNA.

Attachment of unique molecular identifiers was made to individual cDNA molecules. TCRdb reprocessed the 5' RACE reads via MiXCR and lists one record per CDR3 protein. The sample lists about 110,000 distinct CDR3 sequences; 9% to 14% were seen once. Whole-study results and caveats: Anti-spike CD8 specificities were favored by VDJdb matching, whose results missed private and CD4 specificities.

The V end was cut by 2 bases, the J end by 2 bases, with 24 bases between. Germline assignment: CDR1 SGHTA and CDR2 FQGNSA. This CDR3 region has 19 residues. This sequence originates from an adult who was a healthcare worker with PCR-confirmed SARS-CoV-2 infection or an uninfected control (not recorded which). This sequence joins TRBV7-2 and TRBJ2-5, with D possibly being TRBD2 (6 bases). Sample: whole blood. This chain's CDR3 is CASSLSLFSGEVGQETQYF. CDR3 nucleotides: TGTGCCAGCAGCTTATCGCTGTTCTCGGGGGAGGTGGGTCAAGAGACCCAGTACTTC.